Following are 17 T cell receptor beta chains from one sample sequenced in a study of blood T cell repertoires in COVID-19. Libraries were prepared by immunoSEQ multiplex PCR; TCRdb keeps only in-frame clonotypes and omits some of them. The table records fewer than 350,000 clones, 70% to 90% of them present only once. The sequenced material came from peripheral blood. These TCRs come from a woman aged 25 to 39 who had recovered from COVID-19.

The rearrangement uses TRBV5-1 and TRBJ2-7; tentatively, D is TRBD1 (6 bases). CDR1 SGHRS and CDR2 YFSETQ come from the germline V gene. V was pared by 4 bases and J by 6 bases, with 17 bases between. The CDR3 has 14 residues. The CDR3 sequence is CASSQWTASGEQYF. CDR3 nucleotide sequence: TGCGCCAGCAGCCAATGGACAGCTTCAGGCGAGCAGTACTTC.

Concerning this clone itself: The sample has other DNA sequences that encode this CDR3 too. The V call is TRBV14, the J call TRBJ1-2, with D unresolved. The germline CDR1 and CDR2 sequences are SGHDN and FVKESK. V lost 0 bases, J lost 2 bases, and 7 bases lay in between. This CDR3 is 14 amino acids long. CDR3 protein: CASSQDRRNYGYTF. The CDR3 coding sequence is TGTGCCAGCAGCCAAGATCGGCGGAACTATGGCTACACCTTC.

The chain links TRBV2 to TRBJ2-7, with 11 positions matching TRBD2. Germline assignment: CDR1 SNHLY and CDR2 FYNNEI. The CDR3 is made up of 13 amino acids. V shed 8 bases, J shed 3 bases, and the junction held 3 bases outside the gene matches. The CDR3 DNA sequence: TGTGCCAGCGGGACTAGCGGAATCTACGAGCAGTACTTC. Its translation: CASGTSGIYEQYF.

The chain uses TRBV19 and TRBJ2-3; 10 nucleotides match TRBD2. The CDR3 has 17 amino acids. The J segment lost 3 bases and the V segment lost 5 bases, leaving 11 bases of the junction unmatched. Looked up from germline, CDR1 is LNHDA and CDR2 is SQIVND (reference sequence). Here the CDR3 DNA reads TGTGCCAGTAGTCCCCCCCTGTTAGCGGGAGGTACAGATACGCAGTATTTT. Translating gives CASSPPLLAGGTDTQYF.

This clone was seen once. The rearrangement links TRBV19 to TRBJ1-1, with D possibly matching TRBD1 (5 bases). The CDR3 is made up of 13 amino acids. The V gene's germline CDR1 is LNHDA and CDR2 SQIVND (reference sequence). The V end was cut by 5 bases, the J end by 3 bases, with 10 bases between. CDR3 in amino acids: CASSQGRDTEAFF. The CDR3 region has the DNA TGTGCCAGTAGTCAGGGAAGGGACACTGAAGCTTTCTTT. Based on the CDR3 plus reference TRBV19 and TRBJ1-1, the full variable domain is DGGITQSPKYLFRKEGQNVTLSCEQNLNHDAMYWYRQDPGQGLRLIYYSQIVNDFQKGDIAEGYSVSREKKESFPLTVTSAQKNPTAFYLCASSQGRDTEAFFGQGTRLTVV.

DNA for the CDR3: TGTGCCAGCAGCGGGGGGTTTGAGGACGGGGCCACCGGGGAGCTGTTTTTT. Encoded protein: CASSGGFEDGATGELFF. V and J are TRBV5-6 and TRBJ2-2; D might be TRBD2 (6 bases). The V end was cut by 4 bases, the J end by 4 bases, with 20 bases between. The CDR3 covers 17 residues. In germline, CDR1 is SGHDT, CDR2 YYEEEE.

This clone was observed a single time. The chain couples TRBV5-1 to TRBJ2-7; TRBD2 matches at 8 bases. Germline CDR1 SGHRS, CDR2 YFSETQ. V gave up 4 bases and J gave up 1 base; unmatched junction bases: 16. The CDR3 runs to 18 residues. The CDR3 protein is CASSLQGLAGLGSYEQYF. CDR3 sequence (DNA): TGCGCCAGCAGCCTACAAGGACTAGCCGGGCTCGGTTCCTACGAGCAGTACTTC.

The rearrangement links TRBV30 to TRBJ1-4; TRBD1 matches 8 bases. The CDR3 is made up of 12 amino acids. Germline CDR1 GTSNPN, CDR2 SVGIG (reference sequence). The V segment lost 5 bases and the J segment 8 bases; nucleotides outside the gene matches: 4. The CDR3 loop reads CAWSTGEEKLFF. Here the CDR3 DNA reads TGTGCCTGGTCGACAGGGGAGGAAAAACTGTTTTTT.

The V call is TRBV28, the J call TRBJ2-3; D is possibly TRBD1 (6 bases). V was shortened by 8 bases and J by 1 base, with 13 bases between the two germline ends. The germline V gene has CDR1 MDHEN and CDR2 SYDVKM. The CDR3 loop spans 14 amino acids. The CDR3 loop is CASSNRAGTDTQYF. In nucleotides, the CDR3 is TGTGCCAGCTCGAACAGGGCGGGCACAGATACGCAGTATTTT. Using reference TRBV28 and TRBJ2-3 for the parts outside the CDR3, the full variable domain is DVKVTQSSRYLVKRTGEKVFLECVQDMDHENMFWYRQDPGLGLRLIYFSYDVKMKEKGDIPEGYSVSREKKERFSLILESASTNQTSMYLCASSNRAGTDTQYFGPGTRLTVL.

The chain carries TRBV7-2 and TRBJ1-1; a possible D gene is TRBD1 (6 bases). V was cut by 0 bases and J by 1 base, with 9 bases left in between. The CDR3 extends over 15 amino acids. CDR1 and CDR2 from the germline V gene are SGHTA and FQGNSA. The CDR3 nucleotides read TGTGCCAGCAGCTTAGCAACAGGGACGAACACTGAAGCTTTCTTT. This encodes CASSLATGTNTEAFF.

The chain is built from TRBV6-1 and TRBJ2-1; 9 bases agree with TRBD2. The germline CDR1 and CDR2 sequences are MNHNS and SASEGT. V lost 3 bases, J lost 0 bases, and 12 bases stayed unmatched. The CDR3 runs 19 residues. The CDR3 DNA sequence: TGTGCCAGCAGTGATAGGTCTAGCGGGGCAATGAGCTCCTACAATGAGCAGTTCTTC. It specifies CASSDRSSGAMSSYNEQFF.

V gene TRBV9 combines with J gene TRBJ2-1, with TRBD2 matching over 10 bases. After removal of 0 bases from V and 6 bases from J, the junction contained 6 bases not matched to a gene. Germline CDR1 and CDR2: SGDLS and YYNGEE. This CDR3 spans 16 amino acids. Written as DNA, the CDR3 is TGTGCCAGCAGCGTAGACCCTAGCGGGGGAGGCAATGAGCAGTTCTTC. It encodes CASSVDPSGGGNEQFF.

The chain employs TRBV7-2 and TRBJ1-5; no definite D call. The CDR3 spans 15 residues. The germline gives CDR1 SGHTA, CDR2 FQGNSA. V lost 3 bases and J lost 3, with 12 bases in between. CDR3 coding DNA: TGTGCCAGCAGCTTTTACGGGGATTTCAATCAGCCCCAGCATTTT. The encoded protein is CASSFYGDFNQPQHF.

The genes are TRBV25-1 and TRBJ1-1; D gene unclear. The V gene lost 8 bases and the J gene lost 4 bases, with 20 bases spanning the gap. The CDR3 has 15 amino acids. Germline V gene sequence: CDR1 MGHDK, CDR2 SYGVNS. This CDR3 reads CASQKRIGESTEAFF. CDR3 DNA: TGTGCCAGCCAAAAAAGAATCGGGGAATCCACTGAAGCTTTCTTT.

This CDR3 reads CASSQVFLDSPGQPQHF. In DNA form, the CDR3 reads TGCGCCAGCAGCCAAGTCTTCTTGGACAGCCCAGGGCAGCCCCAGCATTTT. The rearrangement joins TRBV4-1 to TRBJ1-5, with a tentative D call TRBD1 (6 bases). Trimming cost V 1 base and J 7 bases, with 20 bases left between them. This CDR3 contains 17 residues. CDR1 and CDR2 from the germline V gene are MGHRA and YSYEKL.

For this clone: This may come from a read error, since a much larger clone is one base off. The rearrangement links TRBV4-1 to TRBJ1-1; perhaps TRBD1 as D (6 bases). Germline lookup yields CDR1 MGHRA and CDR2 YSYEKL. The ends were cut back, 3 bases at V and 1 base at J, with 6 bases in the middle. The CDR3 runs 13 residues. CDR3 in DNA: TGCGCCAGCAGCCAGACAGGGAACACTGAAGCTTTCTTT. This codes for CASSQTGNTEAFF.

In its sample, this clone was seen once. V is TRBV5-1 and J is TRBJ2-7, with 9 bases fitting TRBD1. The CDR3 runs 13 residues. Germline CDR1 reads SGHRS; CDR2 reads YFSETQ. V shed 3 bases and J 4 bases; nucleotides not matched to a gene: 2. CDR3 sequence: CASSSDRGYEQYF. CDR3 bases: TGCGCCAGCAGCTCCGACAGGGGGTACGAGCAGTACTTC.